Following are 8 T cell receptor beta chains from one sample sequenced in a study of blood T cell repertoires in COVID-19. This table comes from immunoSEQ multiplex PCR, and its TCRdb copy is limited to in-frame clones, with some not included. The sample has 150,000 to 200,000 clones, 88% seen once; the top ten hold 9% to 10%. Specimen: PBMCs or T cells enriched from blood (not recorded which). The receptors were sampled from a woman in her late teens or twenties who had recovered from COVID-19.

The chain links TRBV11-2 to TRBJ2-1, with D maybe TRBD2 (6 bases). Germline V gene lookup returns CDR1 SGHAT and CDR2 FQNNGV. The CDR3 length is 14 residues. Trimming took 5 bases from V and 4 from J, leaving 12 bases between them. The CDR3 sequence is CASSASGVYNEQFF. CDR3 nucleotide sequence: TGTGCCAGCAGCGCCTCGGGGGTATACAATGAGCAGTTCTTC.

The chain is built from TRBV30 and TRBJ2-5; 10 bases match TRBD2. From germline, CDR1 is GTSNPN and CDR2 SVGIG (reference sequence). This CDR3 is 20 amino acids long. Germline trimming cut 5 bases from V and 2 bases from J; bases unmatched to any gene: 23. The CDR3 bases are TGTGCCTGGGACGTCCCATCCTCCAACCGGACTAGCGGAGAACAAGAGACCCAGTACTTC. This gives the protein CAWDVPSSNRTSGEQETQYF.

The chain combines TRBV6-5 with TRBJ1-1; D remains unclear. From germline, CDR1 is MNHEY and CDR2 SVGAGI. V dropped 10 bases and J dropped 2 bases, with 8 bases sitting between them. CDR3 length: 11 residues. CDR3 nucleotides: TGTGCCACCAAGAGCAACACTGAAGCTTTCTTT. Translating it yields CATKSNTEAFF.

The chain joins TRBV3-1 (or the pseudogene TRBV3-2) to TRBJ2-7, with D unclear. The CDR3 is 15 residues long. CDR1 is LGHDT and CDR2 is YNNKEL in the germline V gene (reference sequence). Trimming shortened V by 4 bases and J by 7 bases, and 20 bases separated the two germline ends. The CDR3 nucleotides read TGTGCCAGCAGCCCTCGGCTCCTACTACTGGAAGAGCAGTACTTC. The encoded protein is CASSPRLLLLEEQYF.

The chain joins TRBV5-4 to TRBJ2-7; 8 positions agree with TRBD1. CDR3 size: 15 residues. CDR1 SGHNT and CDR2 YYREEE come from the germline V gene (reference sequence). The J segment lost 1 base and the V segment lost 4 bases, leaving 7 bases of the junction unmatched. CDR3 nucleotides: TGTGCCAGCAGCCCCGGGACAGGAGAATCCTACGAGCAGTACTTC. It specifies CASSPGTGESYEQYF.

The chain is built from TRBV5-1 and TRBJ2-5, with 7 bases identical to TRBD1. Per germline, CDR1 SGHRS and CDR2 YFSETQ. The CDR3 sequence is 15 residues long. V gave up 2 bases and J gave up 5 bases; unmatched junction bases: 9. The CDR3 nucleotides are TGCGCCAGCAGCTTCCTCGGACAGGATGGTGAGACCCAGTACTTC. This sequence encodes CASSFLGQDGETQYF.

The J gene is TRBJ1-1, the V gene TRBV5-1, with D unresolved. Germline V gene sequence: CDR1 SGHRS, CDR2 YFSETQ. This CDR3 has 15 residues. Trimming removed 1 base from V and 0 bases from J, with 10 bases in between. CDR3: CASSLFGQMNTEAFF. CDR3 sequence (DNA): TGCGCCAGCAGCTTGTTTGGGCAGATGAACACTGAAGCTTTCTTT.

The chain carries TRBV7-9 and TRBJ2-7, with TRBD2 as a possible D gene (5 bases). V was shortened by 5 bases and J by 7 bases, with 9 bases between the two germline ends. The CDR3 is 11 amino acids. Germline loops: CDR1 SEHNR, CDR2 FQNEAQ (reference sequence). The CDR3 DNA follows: TGTGCCAGCAGCCCCCCGGGGGAGCAGTACTTC. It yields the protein CASSPPGEQYF.